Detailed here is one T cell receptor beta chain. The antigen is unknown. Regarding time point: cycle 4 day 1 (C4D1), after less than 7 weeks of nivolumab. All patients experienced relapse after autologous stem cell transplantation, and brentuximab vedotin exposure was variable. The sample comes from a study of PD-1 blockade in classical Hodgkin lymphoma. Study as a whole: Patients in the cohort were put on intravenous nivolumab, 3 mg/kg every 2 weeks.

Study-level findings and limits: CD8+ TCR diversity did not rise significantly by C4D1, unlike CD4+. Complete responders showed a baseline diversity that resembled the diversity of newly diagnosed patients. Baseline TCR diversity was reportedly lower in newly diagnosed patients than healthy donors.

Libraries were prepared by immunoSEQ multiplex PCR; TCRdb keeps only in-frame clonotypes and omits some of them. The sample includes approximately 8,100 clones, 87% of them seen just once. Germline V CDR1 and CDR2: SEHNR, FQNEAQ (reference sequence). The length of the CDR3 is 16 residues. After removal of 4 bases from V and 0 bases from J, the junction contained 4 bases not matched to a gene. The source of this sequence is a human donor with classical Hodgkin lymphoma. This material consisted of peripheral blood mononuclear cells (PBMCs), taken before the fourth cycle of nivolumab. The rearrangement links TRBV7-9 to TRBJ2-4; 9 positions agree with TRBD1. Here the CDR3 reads CASSSGQGLAKNIQYF. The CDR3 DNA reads TGTGCCAGCAGCTCCGGACAGGGGCTAGCCAAAAACATTCAGTACTTC. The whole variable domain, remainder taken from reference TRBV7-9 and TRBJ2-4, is DTGVSQNPRHKITKRGQNVTFRCDPISEHNRLYWYRQTLGQGPEFLTYFQNEAQLEKSRLLSDRFSAERPKGSFSTLEIQRTEQGDSAMYLCASSSGQGLAKNIQYFGAGTRLSVL.